This T cell receptor beta chain was retrieved from a study of shared clonotypes between healthy human individuals. V lost 1 base and J lost 7; bases outside the gene matches: 9. CDR1 and CDR2 from the germline V gene are SGHVS and FNYEAQ. The CDR3 is 16 amino acids. Notes on this clone: What it recognizes is unknown.

An assay was performed, and its level was deep. TCRdb keeps only in-frame clones here, not all; method: immunoSEQ multiplex PCR. The data show about 680,000 clones, with around 72% seen just once and 1.7% held by the top ten. General observations from the study: Donors were few, which limited the genetic and exposure-history diversity represented. With a handful of donors compared, 4% to 5.5% of naive CD4 clonotypes were shared. Shared clonotypes across all four donors exceeded non-shared ones in generation probability.

This clonotype was obtained from a woman between 25 and 40 years old in good health. The chain combines TRBV7-6 with TRBJ2-2; 7 bases are a match to TRBD1. Sequencing input: memory CD4+ T cells sorted from blood. Subset defined: CD45RA-negative fraction. CDR3 loop: CASSLETGVGDGELFF. The CDR3 bases are TGTGCCAGCAGCTTAGAAACAGGGGTGGGAGACGGGGAGCTGTTTTTT.